Below are 7 T cell receptor beta chains sequenced from a single sample in a study of cytomegalovirus exposure and HLA in healthy donors. This PCR relied on a set of 60 Vbeta primers and 13 Jbeta primers. Clones were sequenced by immunoSEQ multiplex PCR, and TCRdb holds only the in-frame ones, with some missing. The repertoire holds some 180,000 clones, roughly 70% seen once, with about 2.7% in the top ten. Sequencing was performed on PBMCs. These receptors all come from a male donor in good health and CMV-seronegative.

This sequence joins TRBV4-2 and TRBJ2-1; D possibly corresponds to TRBD2 (6 bases). Germline assignment: CDR1 LGHNA and CDR2 YNFKEQ. The V and J ends lost 0 bases and 2 bases respectively, with 8 bases between them. The CDR3 consists of 15 residues. CDR3 DNA sequence: TGTGCCAGCAGCCAAGACGGCGGGACCTACAATGAGCAGTTCTTC. Translated, it gives CASSQDGGTYNEQFF.

Concerning this clone: Other nucleotide sequences in the sample specify the same CDR3. J is TRBJ2-2 and V is TRBV9; D perhaps matches TRBD1 (6 bases). CDR1 and CDR2 from the germline V gene are SGDLS and YYNGEE. Trimming removed 3 bases from V and 0 bases from J, with 9 bases in between. This CDR3 is built from 15 residues. CDR3 in amino acids: CASSAGDANTGELFF. CDR3 coding DNA: TGTGCCAGCAGCGCAGGGGACGCGAACACCGGGGAGCTGTTTTTT.

The CDR3 sequence is CASSIRRGNEQFF. The CDR3 DNA sequence: TGTGCCAGTAGTATACGGAGGGGTAATGAGCAGTTCTTC. This sequence joins TRBV19 and TRBJ2-1; possibly TRBD2 for D (6 bases). V lost 2 bases and J 7 bases, leaving 9 bases between the germline ends. This CDR3 contains 13 residues. Looked up from germline, CDR1 is LNHDA and CDR2 is SQIVND (reference sequence).

V gene TRBV2 combines with J gene TRBJ2-7, with D possibly matching TRBD1 (6 bases). The CDR3 sequence is 13 residues long. V was trimmed by 5 bases and J by 2 bases, leaving 10 bases between them. In germline, CDR1 is SNHLY, CDR2 FYNNEI. CDR3: CASSPDSTYEQYF. The DNA for the CDR3 is TGTGCCAGCAGTCCGGACAGTACCTACGAGCAGTACTTC.

The chain couples TRBV6-5 to TRBJ2-1; 13 positions match TRBD2. Germline trimming cut 1 base from V and 8 bases from J; bases unmatched to any gene: 2. The CDR3 contains 15 residues. Germline values: CDR1 MNHEY, CDR2 SVGAGI. The CDR3: CASSYWTSGGDEQFF. CDR3 coding DNA: TGTGCCAGCAGTTACTGGACTAGCGGGGGTGATGAGCAGTTCTTC.

This clone was recorded a few times. This chain uses TRBV7-6 with TRBJ1-3; TRBD1 matches at 7 bases. CDR3 length equals 16 residues. Unmatched junction bases numbered 8, after V lost 5 bases and J lost 1 base. The germline gives CDR1 SGHVS, CDR2 FNYEAQ. The CDR3 region has the DNA TGTGCCAGCAGCCCTTGGACAGGTTCGTCTGGAAACACCATATATTTT. It codes for CASSPWTGSSGNTIYF.

The chain combines TRBV27 with TRBJ2-1; D remains ambiguous. Trimming shortened V by 6 bases and J by 15 bases, and 15 bases separated the two germline ends. The CDR3 spans 11 residues. Germline-derived CDR1 and CDR2 are MNHEY and SMNVEV (reference sequence). The CDR3 DNA follows: TGTGCCAGCAGCTTTGCCGGTCACAGGTTCTTC. Protein sequence: CASSFAGHRFF.